Below, one T cell receptor beta chain is given with its context. No antigen is known for it. Primers for the PCR totalled 60 Vbeta and 13 Jbeta. The table came from immunoSEQ multiplex PCR; TCRdb's copy has only in-frame clones and leaves some out. The listing contains approximately 140,000 clones. The data belong to a study of cytomegalovirus exposure and HLA in healthy donors. Findings and limits, study-wide: Donors belonging to an Asian-associated ancestry cluster reportedly showed fewer N-insertions in productive TCRs than the roughly 670-donor mean, according to what a later analysis found. More than 150 TCR beta chains were listed as cytomegalovirus-associated. Beyond CMV serostatus, there was no information to go on about immune exposure.

Germline assignment: CDR1 KGHSH and CDR2 LQKENI. Trimming removed 3 bases at V and 0 bases at J, with 12 bases between. There are 16 residues in the CDR3. The sequence came from a woman in her forties in good health and CMV-seronegative. The sample consisted of PBMCs. V and J are TRBV18 and TRBJ1-3; weak D call: TRBD1 (6 bases). CDR3 sequence reads: CASSPQQGRSGNTIYF. CDR3 bases: TGTGCCAGCTCACCCCAACAGGGACGCTCTGGAAACACCATATATTTT.